This T cell receptor (beta chain) was retrieved from a study of T cell responses to AZD1222 COVID-19 vaccine. Across the study: Pooling covered second doses at about 4 or about 12 weeks. Study-level results: White British ancestry dominated among donors, who included more females, and clonal diversity was possibly underestimated. A reported finding is that nearly half of spike-specific TCRs target unmutated variant regions.

Assay: immunoSEQ multiplex PCR; the TCRdb copy retains only in-frame clones and omits some. The sample has more than 50,000 clones; around 90% are singletons. Turning to this clone: Its antigen is not known.

Sequences were derived from peripheral blood, sampled on day 0 of AZD1222 vaccination. The receptor was isolated from an adult in good health.

In DNA, the CDR3 is TGTGCCAGCAGCTTAGTAGGGGGAGGCAATCAGCCCCAGCATTTT. As protein: CASSLVGGGNQPQHF. This chain links TRBV7-8 with TRBJ1-5, with TRBD1 as a possible D gene (6 bases). The CDR3 is 15 amino acids. Trimming shortened V by 1 base and J by 2 bases, and 9 bases separated the two germline ends. The germline V gene has CDR1 SGHVS and CDR2 FQNEAQ.